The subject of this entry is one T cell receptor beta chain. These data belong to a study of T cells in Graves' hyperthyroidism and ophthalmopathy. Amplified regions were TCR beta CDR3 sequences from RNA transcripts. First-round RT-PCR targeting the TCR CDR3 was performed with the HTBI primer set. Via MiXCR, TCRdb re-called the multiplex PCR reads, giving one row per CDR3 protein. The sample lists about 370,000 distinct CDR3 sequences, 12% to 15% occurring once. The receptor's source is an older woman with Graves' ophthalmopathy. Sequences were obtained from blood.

Here the CDR3 reads CSARDSLAGGSYEQYF. For the CDR3, the DNA is TGCAGTGCTAGAGACTCACTAGCGGGAGGCTCCTACGAGCAGTACTTC. The chain combines TRBV20-1 with TRBJ2-7, with 12 bases lining up with TRBD2. CDR1 and CDR2 from the germline V gene are DFQATT and SNEGSKA (reference sequence). The V gene end was trimmed by 0 bases and the J gene end by 0 bases; junction bases not matched to a gene: 3. The CDR3 spans 16 residues.